The source of this T cell receptor beta chain is a study of blood T cell repertoires in COVID-19. TCRdb's table, derived via immunoSEQ multiplex PCR, lists solely in-frame clones and lacks some. The sample contains about 310,000 clones, around 87% of which appear only once. Germline values: CDR1 SGHRS, CDR2 YFSETQ. The V end was cut by 4 bases, the J end by 0 bases, with 11 bases between. The CDR3 is made up of 16 amino acids. This rearrangement joins TRBV5-1 to TRBJ1-6, with D possibly matching TRBD1 (6 bases). The receptor comes from a man aged 45-60 years with active or convalescent COVID-19. The sample comprised peripheral blood. The CDR3, as DNA: TGCGCCAGCAGCGGAGGACAGCCCTCCTATAATTCACCCCTCCACTTT. As protein: CASSGGQPSYNSPLHF. The full variable domain, completed using reference TRBV5-1 and TRBJ1-6, is KAGVTQTPRYLIKTRGQQVTLSCSPISGHRSVSWYQQTPGQGLQFLFEYFSETQRNKGNFPGRFSGRQFSNSRSEMNVSTLELGDSALYLCASSGGQPSYNSPLHFGNGTRLTVT.